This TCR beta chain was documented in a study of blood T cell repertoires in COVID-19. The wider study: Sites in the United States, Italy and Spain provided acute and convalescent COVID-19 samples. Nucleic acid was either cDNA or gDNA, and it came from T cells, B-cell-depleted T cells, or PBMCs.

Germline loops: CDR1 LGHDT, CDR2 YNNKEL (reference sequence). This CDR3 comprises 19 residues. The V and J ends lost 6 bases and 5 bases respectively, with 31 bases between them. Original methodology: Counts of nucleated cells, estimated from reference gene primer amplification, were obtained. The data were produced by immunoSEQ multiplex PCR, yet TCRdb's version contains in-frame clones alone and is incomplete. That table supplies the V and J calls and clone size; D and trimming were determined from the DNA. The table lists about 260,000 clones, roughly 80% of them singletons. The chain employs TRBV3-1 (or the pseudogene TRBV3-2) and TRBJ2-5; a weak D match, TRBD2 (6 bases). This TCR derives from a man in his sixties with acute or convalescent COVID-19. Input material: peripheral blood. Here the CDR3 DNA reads TGTGCCAGCAGACTCTTTGGGGGACCCCTTGGAGGGCTGGGGGAGACCCAGTACTTC. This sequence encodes CASRLFGGPLGGLGETQYF.